The 2 T cell receptor beta chains reported below all come from one sample, sequenced in a study of blood T cell repertoires in COVID-19. TCRdb keeps only in-frame clones here, not all; method: immunoSEQ multiplex PCR. The sample has about 190,000 clones, under 90% seen once. Material: peripheral blood. Source of these receptors: a human donor in a cohort sampled during active COVID-19.

There are a few counts of this clone. The gene calls are TRBV2 and TRBJ1-4; a weak D match, TRBD1 (5 bases). Deletions cut 8 bases from V and 8 bases from J, with 12 bases between. There are 12 residues in the CDR3. Germline-derived CDR1 and CDR2 are SNHLY and FYNNEI. In nucleotides, the CDR3 is TGTGCCAGCCGGGGGGTAGGGGAAAAACTGTTTTTT. This translates into CASRGVGEKLFF. The full variable domain, completed using reference TRBV2 and TRBJ1-4, is EPEVTQTPSHQVTQMGQEVILRCVPISNHLYFYWYRQILGQKVEFLVSFYNNEISEKSEIFDDQFSVERPDGSNFTLKIRSTKLEDSAMYFCASRGVGEKLFFGSGTQLSVL.

The chain uses TRBV5-1 and TRBJ1-2; 8 nucleotides match TRBD1. The CDR3 is 16 residues long. V shed 6 bases and J 3 bases; nucleotides not matched to a gene: 13. From germline, CDR1 is SGHRS and CDR2 YFSETQ. CDR3 region: CASTPGPGTGDYGYTF. In DNA, the CDR3 is TGCGCCAGCACCCCTGGTCCTGGGACAGGAGACTATGGCTACACCTTC.